A single sample is the source of the 27 T cell receptor beta chains below, sequenced in a study of technical replicates of blood from several donors. Method: immunoSEQ multiplex PCR; TCRdb's copy keeps in-frame clones and lacks some. The table has fewer than 15,000 clones, 85% to 95% seen once. Sequencing input: PBMCs. The source of these receptors is a human donor in good health.

The chain carries TRBV5-1 and TRBJ2-3; the match to TRBD2 covers 10 bases. Losses at the gene ends were 0 bases for V and 2 bases for J; bases not matched to a gene: 18. This CDR3 is 21 amino acids long. Germline V CDR1 and CDR2: SGHRS, YFSETQ. CDR3 sequence (DNA): TGCGCCAGCAGCTTGGGGCCGGGACGGGCGCTACTAGCGGGATACACAGATACGCAGTATTTT. Its translation is CASSLGPGRALLAGYTDTQYF.

V and J are TRBV6-4 and TRBJ1-4; 7 bases match TRBD1. V was pared by 3 bases and J by 11 bases, with 6 bases of the junction left unmatched. This CDR3 region has 13 residues. Germline CDR1 MRHNA, CDR2 SNTAGT. The CDR3: CASSEQGVGKLFF. CDR3 coding DNA: TGTGCCAGCAGTGAGCAGGGGGTGGGGAAACTGTTTTTT.

The chain combines TRBV2 with TRBJ2-3, with a weak D call TRBD2 (5 bases). Trimming pared 6 bases from V and 6 bases from J, leaving 7 bases between. Germline CDR1 SNHLY, CDR2 FYNNEI. The CDR3 has 11 residues. The DNA for the CDR3 is TGTGCCAGCAGGACGGGGGATACGCAGTATTTT. Translating it yields CASRTGDTQYF.

The chain is built from TRBV29-1 and TRBJ1-5, with a weak D call TRBD1 (5 bases). From germline, CDR1 is SQVTM and CDR2 ANQGSEA. V lost 6 bases to trimming and J lost 0 bases, with 12 bases between them. The CDR3 has 14 residues. For the CDR3, the DNA is TGCAGCGTCCTATTGGGGGGTAGCAATCAGCCCCAGCATTTT. Amino acids: CSVLLGGSNQPQHF. Full variable domain (remainder filled in from reference TRBV29-1 and TRBJ1-5): SAVISQKPSRDICQRGTSLTIQCQVDSQVTMMFWYRQQPGQSLTLIATANQGSEATYESGFVIDKFPISRPNLTFSTLTVSNMSPEDSSIYLCSVLLGGSNQPQHFGDGTRLSIL.

The V and J genes are TRBV19 and TRBJ2-2; weak D call: TRBD1 (5 bases). From germline, CDR1 is LNHDA and CDR2 SQIVND (reference sequence). This CDR3 region has 16 residues. Between the trimmed V and J ends, which lost 3 bases and 0 bases, there was a span of 11 bases. The CDR3 sequence: CASSISTDANTGELFF. The CDR3 region has the DNA TGTGCCAGTAGTATCTCGACAGATGCGAACACCGGGGAGCTGTTTTTT.

This clone was detected a few times. The chain links TRBV6-4 to TRBJ2-7; TRBD2 aligns across 14 bases. In germline, CDR1 is MRHNA, CDR2 SNTAGT. Germline trimming cut 2 bases from V and 6 bases from J; bases unmatched to any gene: 0. This CDR3 is built from 14 residues. In DNA, the CDR3 is TGTGCCAGCAGTGACGGGACTAGCGGGAGCGAGCAGTACTTC. This codes for CASSDGTSGSEQYF.

The rearrangement joins TRBV30 to TRBJ2-5; TRBD2 aligns across 11 bases. Trimming took 0 bases from V and 2 from J; bases not matched to a gene: 2. The CDR3 is made up of 15 amino acids. Germline-derived CDR1 and CDR2 are GTSNPN and SVGIG (reference sequence). CDR3 sequence: CAWSVLAGVQETQYF. Here the CDR3 DNA reads TGTGCCTGGAGTGTACTAGCGGGGGTTCAAGAGACCCAGTACTTC.

The CDR3 region is CAISQREGLTGELFF. The CDR3 DNA sequence: TGTGCCATCTCCCAGCGGGAGGGCCTTACCGGGGAGCTGTTTTTT. This chain uses TRBV10-3 with TRBJ2-2; 10 bases fit TRBD2. J gave up 5 bases and V 8 bases, and 8 bases lay outside the gene matches. CDR1 ENHRY and CDR2 SYGVKD come from the germline V gene. The CDR3 is made up of 15 amino acids.

The J gene is TRBJ2-7, the V gene TRBV6-6, with 9 positions matching TRBD2. V dropped 2 bases and J dropped 4; count of bases not matched to a gene: 6. The germline CDR1 and CDR2 sequences are MNHNY and SVGAGI (reference sequence). The CDR3 loop spans 15 amino acids. In nucleotides, the CDR3 is TGTGCCAGCAGTTACGGGGGACTAGCACGGTACGAGCAGTACTTC. Translated, it gives CASSYGGLARYEQYF.

The rearrangement joins TRBV5-4 to TRBJ2-7; D may be TRBD2 (6 bases). The CDR3 spans 11 residues. The V end was cut by 2 bases, the J end by 11 bases, with 11 bases between. CDR1 and CDR2 from the germline V gene are SGHNT and YYREEE (reference sequence). CDR3 nucleotides: TGTGCCAGCAGCTTAGGAGGGGAGGAGTACTTC. Its protein product is CASSLGGEEYF. Using reference TRBV5-4 and TRBJ2-7 for the parts outside the CDR3, the full variable domain is ETGVTQSPTHLIKTRGQQVTLRCSSQSGHNTVSWYQQALGQGPQFIFQYYREEENGRGNFPPRFSGLQFPNYSSELNVNALELDDSALYLCASSLGGEEYFGPGTRLTVT.

The chain uses TRBV6-5 and TRBJ1-1; TRBD1 is a possible D gene (6 bases). In germline, CDR1 is MNHEY, CDR2 SVGAGI. V was clipped by 0 bases and J by 1 base, with 12 bases between them. CDR3 size: 16 residues. The CDR3 region is CASSYSTGRGNTEAFF. DNA of the CDR3: TGTGCCAGCAGTTACTCGACGGGCAGGGGGAACACTGAAGCTTTCTTT.

The rearrangement uses TRBV6-5 and TRBJ2-3, with TRBD2 matching 7 bases. J lost 1 base, V lost 6 bases, and 7 bases had no gene match. Germline assignment: CDR1 MNHEY and CDR2 SVGAGI. This CDR3 contains 15 residues. Written as DNA, the CDR3 is TGTGCCAGCAGCCGAGCGGGATTTGGCACAGATACGCAGTATTTT. Translated, it gives CASSRAGFGTDTQYF.

This clone was found once. The chain couples TRBV6-4 to TRBJ2-2; D perhaps matches TRBD1 (5 bases). The germline V gene has CDR1 MRHNA and CDR2 SNTAGT. The germline V and J ends were trimmed by 4 bases and 0 bases, with 12 bases remaining between them. The CDR3 extends over 16 amino acids. CDR3 nucleotide sequence: TGTGCCAGCAGTGTGGATGGACACCCGAACACCGGGGAGCTGTTTTTT. Translation: CASSVDGHPNTGELFF.

The rearrangement joins TRBV5-1 to TRBJ2-1; 11 nucleotides agree with TRBD1. There are 17 residues in the CDR3. Germline values: CDR1 SGHRS, CDR2 YFSETQ. V dropped 4 bases and J dropped 2; count of bases not matched to a gene: 8. The CDR3 sequence is CASSVGQGAGTYNEQFF. CDR3 in DNA: TGCGCCAGCAGCGTAGGACAGGGGGCCGGGACCTACAATGAGCAGTTCTTC. Drawing the rest from reference TRBV5-1 and TRBJ2-1, the complete variable domain is KAGVTQTPRYLIKTRGQQVTLSCSPISGHRSVSWYQQTPGQGLQFLFEYFSETQRNKGNFPGRFSGRQFSNSRSEMNVSTLELGDSALYLCASSVGQGAGTYNEQFFGPGTRLTVL.

V gene TRBV5-1 combines with J gene TRBJ1-1, with D hard to call. The CDR3 has 14 amino acids. Trimming shortened V by 1 base and J by 1 base, and 8 bases separated the two germline ends. CDR1 is SGHRS, CDR2 YFSETQ, per germline. For the CDR3, the DNA is TGCGCCAGCAGCTTGCCCGGTGGGAACACTGAAGCTTTCTTT. Translating it yields CASSLPGGNTEAFF.

The V call is TRBV6-4, the J call TRBJ2-3; TRBD2 aligns across 7 bases. The V gene end was trimmed by 4 bases and the J gene end by 6 bases; junction bases not matched to a gene: 7. The CDR3 sequence is 14 residues long. Germline V gene sequence: CDR1 MRHNA, CDR2 SNTAGT. CDR3 bases: TGTGCCAGCAGTGGGGACTGGACTAGTGATACGCAGTATTTT. Its protein is CASSGDWTSDTQYF.

This rearrangement joins TRBV19 to TRBJ1-2; D perhaps matches TRBD1 (5 bases). This CDR3 contains 12 residues. CDR1 and CDR2 (germline): LNHDA, SQIVND (reference sequence). V was trimmed by 3 bases and J by 7 bases, leaving 9 bases between them. The CDR3 loop is CASSMGQVGYTF. The CDR3 coding sequence is TGTGCCAGTAGTATGGGGCAGGTTGGCTACACCTTC.

V and J are TRBV27 and TRBJ2-1, with a weak D call TRBD2 (5 bases). The ends were cut back, 0 bases at V and 0 bases at J, with 6 bases in the middle. This CDR3 spans 15 amino acids. Germline V CDR1 and CDR2: MNHEY, SMNVEV (reference sequence). The CDR3 region is CASSLSGSSYNEQFF. The CDR3 DNA is TGTGCCAGCAGTTTATCTGGGAGCTCCTACAATGAGCAGTTCTTC.

The chain has TRBV7-2 and TRBJ1-4, with D possibly being TRBD1 (5 bases). The germline V gene has CDR1 SGHTA and CDR2 FQGNSA. The V and J ends lost 4 bases and 2 bases respectively, with 14 bases between them. This CDR3 is built from 16 residues. The CDR3 DNA follows: TGTGCCAGCAGCTCAGGTCTGGGGGGGACTAATGAAAAACTGTTTTTT. Translation: CASSSGLGGTNEKLFF.

The V call is TRBV7-9, the J call TRBJ2-3; TRBD2 might be the D (6 bases). The germline CDR1 and CDR2 sequences are SEHNR and FQNEAQ (reference sequence). The CDR3 loop spans 17 amino acids. V lost 0 bases to trimming and J lost 0 bases, with 13 bases between them. CDR3 region: CASSLALGGGSTDTQYF. The CDR3 coding sequence is TGTGCCAGCAGCTTAGCGCTGGGGGGAGGAAGCACAGATACGCAGTATTTT.

This chain connects TRBV6-6 to TRBJ2-1; D may be TRBD2 (5 bases). Trimming left V 7 bases short and J 6 bases short, with 13 bases between. The CDR3 totals 13 residues. Germline V gene lookup returns CDR1 MNHNY and CDR2 SVGAGI (reference sequence). The CDR3 sequence is CASKGGSGNEQFF. CDR3 nucleotide sequence: TGTGCCAGCAAAGGAGGTTCGGGCAATGAGCAGTTCTTC.

The gene calls are TRBV6-1 and TRBJ2-7; 9 positions agree with TRBD1. V lost 2 bases, J lost 3 bases, and 8 bases stayed unmatched. The CDR3 is made up of 16 amino acids. The germline gives CDR1 MNHNS, CDR2 SASEGT. The CDR3 reads CASSELRGTGYYEQYF. In nucleotides, the CDR3 is TGTGCCAGCAGTGAACTTCGTGGGACAGGGTACTACGAGCAGTACTTC.

The chain employs TRBV2 and TRBJ2-7; TRBD2 matches at 8 bases. The CDR3 sequence is 15 residues long. The J segment lost 3 bases and the V segment lost 3 bases, leaving 7 bases of the junction unmatched. Germline lookup yields CDR1 SNHLY and CDR2 FYNNEI. The CDR3 spells CASSDTAGAIYEQYF. CDR3 DNA sequence: TGTGCCAGCAGTGATACAGCGGGAGCCATCTACGAGCAGTACTTC. The full variable domain, rest sourced from reference TRBV2 and TRBJ2-7, is EPEVTQTPSHQVTQMGQEVILRCVPISNHLYFYWYRQILGQKVEFLVSFYNNEISEKSEIFDDQFSVERPDGSNFTLKIRSTKLEDSAMYFCASSDTAGAIYEQYFGPGTRLTVT.

V usage is TRBV28 and J usage is TRBJ2-7; possible D gene TRBD1, 5 bases. The germline V gene encodes CDR1 MDHEN and CDR2 SYDVKM. The V end lost 5 bases, the J end lost 0 bases, and 17 bases lay between the germline ends. The CDR3 has 16 residues. The CDR3 DNA is TGTGCCAGCAGTGATCTGACAGCCTTCAGCTCCTACGAGCAGTACTTC. Translating gives CASSDLTAFSSYEQYF.

The genes are TRBV27 and TRBJ2-7; TRBD2 matches at 7 bases. The ends lost 7 bases at V and 3 bases at J; junction bases unmatched: 3. This CDR3 spans 12 amino acids. Germline CDR1 reads MNHEY; CDR2 reads SMNVEV (reference sequence). CDR3 nucleotides: TGTGCCAGCACCTCTAGCGGCTACGAGCAGTACTTC. Its translation is CASTSSGYEQYF.

The chain uses TRBV28 and TRBJ2-3, with TRBD1 matching over 9 bases. From germline, CDR1 is MDHEN and CDR2 SYDVKM. The CDR3 loop spans 15 amino acids. V lost 5 bases to trimming and J lost 8 bases; unmatched junction nucleotides: 11. Written as DNA, the CDR3 is TGTGCCAGCAGTACCCGCGACAGGGGGTTCTCTACGCAGTATTTT. It translates to CASSTRDRGFSTQYF.

V and J are TRBV5-1 and TRBJ2-2; a weak D match, TRBD2 (6 bases). The CDR3 sequence is 15 residues long. The V and J ends lost 4 bases and 2 bases respectively, with 12 bases between them. Germline loops: CDR1 SGHRS, CDR2 YFSETQ. As DNA, the CDR3 is TGCGCCAGCAGCCCTCTAGCGACTAACACCGGGGAGCTGTTTTTT. It specifies CASSPLATNTGELFF.